A single T cell receptor beta chain is shown here with its context. This may come from a read error, since a much larger clone is one base off. The CDR3 totals 14 residues. V lost 0 bases, J lost 8 bases, and 11 bases lay in between. Then a second PCR, running about 6 to 12 cycles, was carried out with a sample-barcoded 5' primer and a J-beta primer mix. TCRdb passed the 5' RACE reads through MiXCR, listing each CDR3 protein once. Among around 1,500,000 distinct CDR3 sequences listed, 42% were seen once. The data belong to a study of blood T cells in healthy people across ages. The V call is TRBV12-3 or TRBV12-4, the J call TRBJ2-1, with D possibly TRBD1 on 5 matching bases. This receptor was identified in a woman under 30 in good health. Sequencing used blood. CDR3 bases: TGTGCCAGCAGTTTAGCTAACAGGTACGATGAGCAGTTCTTC. As protein: CASSLANRYDEQFF.